The 27 T cell receptor beta chains in this list originate from one sample, sequenced in a study of blood T cell repertoires in COVID-19. The protocol was immunoSEQ multiplex PCR, while the TCRdb copy is restricted to in-frame clones and leaves out a portion. This table holds approximately 150,000 clones, about 86% found once. Sequenced sample: peripheral blood. The receptors stem from a woman aged 50 to 60 with active or convalescent COVID-19.

The chain joins TRBV28 to TRBJ1-3, with a tentative D call TRBD1 (6 bases). The germline V gene encodes CDR1 MDHEN and CDR2 SYDVKM. The CDR3 extends over 14 amino acids. Trimming removed 7 bases at V and 2 bases at J, with 12 bases between. The DNA of the CDR3 is TGTGCCAGCAATCTCGGACAGCCTGGAAACACCATATATTTT. Encoded protein: CASNLGQPGNTIYF. The whole variable domain, filled in from reference TRBV28 and TRBJ1-3, reads DVKVTQSSRYLVKRTGEKVFLECVQDMDHENMFWYRQDPGLGLRLIYFSYDVKMKEKGDIPEGYSVSREKKERFSLILESASTNQTSMYLCASNLGQPGNTIYFGEGSWLTVV.

This sequence joins TRBV2 and TRBJ2-7, with D possibly TRBD1 on 6 matching bases. The CDR3 loop spans 15 amino acids. V gave up 3 bases and J gave up 5 bases, with 17 bases separating them. Per germline, CDR1 SNHLY and CDR2 FYNNEI. CDR3 residues: CASSDAGDHINEQYF. In DNA, the CDR3 is TGTGCCAGCAGTGATGCAGGGGACCACATTAACGAGCAGTACTTC.

The chain has TRBV21-1 and TRBJ1-2. TRBV21-1 is a recognized pseudogene. The CDR3 totals 16 residues. The CDR3 DNA reads TGTGCCAGCAGCAATCCCCCTCCTACACCGAGGAATGGCTACACCTTC. Protein product: CASSNPPPTPRNGYTF.

The chain recombines TRBV2 with TRBJ1-1; TRBD1 agrees at 8 bases. The CDR3 length is 16 residues. V shed 2 bases, J shed 4 bases, and the junction held 9 bases outside the gene matches. Germline V gene sequence: CDR1 SNHLY, CDR2 FYNNEI. Here the CDR3 reads CASSEQGAGVGTEAFF. The CDR3 bases are TGTGCCAGCAGTGAACAGGGGGCGGGAGTTGGCACTGAAGCTTTCTTT.

V usage is TRBV5-1 and J usage is TRBJ2-3; possibly TRBD2 for D (6 bases). Trimming took 4 bases from V and 0 from J, leaving 12 bases between them. Germline values: CDR1 SGHRS, CDR2 YFSETQ. The CDR3 is 15 amino acids. CDR3 amino acids: CASSPGTLSTDTQYF. Here the CDR3 DNA reads TGCGCCAGCAGCCCCGGGACTCTTAGCACAGATACGCAGTATTTT.

The chain is built from TRBV30 and TRBJ2-1, with 7 bases lining up with TRBD1. The junction had 8 bases not matched to a gene; V was cut back by 0 bases and J by 12 bases. Germline V gene sequence: CDR1 GTSNPN, CDR2 SVGIG (reference sequence). This CDR3 has 13 amino acids. CDR3 residues: CAWSVSGGAGQFF. The DNA for the CDR3 is TGTGCCTGGAGTGTGTCAGGGGGAGCAGGGCAGTTCTTC.

The chain combines TRBV9 with TRBJ2-7; 11 nucleotides match TRBD2. The CDR3 covers 16 residues. The germline gives CDR1 SGDLS, CDR2 YYNGEE. With V trimmed by 0 bases and J by 0 bases, 2 bases remained unmatched. CDR3 DNA sequence: TGTGCCAGCAGCGTAGGGCTAGCGGGAGGCTCCTACGAGCAGTACTTC. Translation: CASSVGLAGGSYEQYF.

CDR3 protein: CASSLALQGGVSQDTQYF. The CDR3 nucleotides are TGTGCCAGCAGCTTAGCCCTACAAGGCGGGGTGTCGCAAGATACGCAGTATTTT. This chain connects TRBV7-9 to TRBJ2-3; D might be TRBD2 (6 bases). V lost 0 bases and J lost 5, with 21 bases in between. The germline CDR1 and CDR2 sequences are SEHNR and FQNEAQ (reference sequence). The CDR3 loop spans 18 amino acids. The full variable domain, completed using reference TRBV7-9 and TRBJ2-3, is DTGVSQNPRHKITKRGQNVTFRCDPISEHNRLYWYRQTLGQGPEFLTYFQNEAQLEKSRLLSDRFSAERPKGSFSTLEIQRTEQGDSAMYLCASSLALQGGVSQDTQYFGPGTRLTVL.

This rearrangement joins TRBV11-2 to TRBJ2-7; TRBD1 is a possible D gene (6 bases). The CDR3 consists of 15 residues. Per the germline V gene, CDR1 is SGHAT and CDR2 is FQNNGV. The germline V and J ends were trimmed by 0 bases and 0 bases, with 9 bases remaining between them. In DNA, the CDR3 is TGTGCCAGCAGCTTAGAAAGGGGGAGCTCCTACGAGCAGTACTTC. This encodes CASSLERGSSYEQYF.

This chain connects TRBV19 to TRBJ1-2; D is uncertain. The CDR3 extends over 15 amino acids. The V end was cut by 4 bases, the J end by 0 bases, with 12 bases between. Germline V gene lookup returns CDR1 LNHDA and CDR2 SQIVND (reference sequence). DNA of the CDR3: TGTGCCAGTAGTACGAGCGCATTAGCTAACTATGGCTACACCTTC. The encoded protein is CASSTSALANYGYTF.

The CDR3 reads CASSLQGSTDTQYF. For the CDR3, the DNA is TGTGCCAGCAGCTTACAGGGGAGCACAGATACGCAGTATTTT. The V and J genes are TRBV7-9 and TRBJ2-3; possibly TRBD1 for D (6 bases). This CDR3 region has 14 residues. With 2 bases removed from V and 0 bases from J, the gap between germline ends came to 6 bases. Germline CDR1 is SEHNR and CDR2 is FQNEAQ (reference sequence).

The rearrangement links TRBV10-2 to TRBJ2-7; 9 bases map to TRBD1. This CDR3 is built from 12 residues. V lost 7 bases to trimming and J lost 10 bases; unmatched junction nucleotides: 8. The germline V gene encodes CDR1 WSHSY and CDR2 SAAADI. CDR3 residues: CASTDGQGKQYF. The CDR3 DNA follows: TGCGCCAGCACCGATGGACAGGGGAAACAGTACTTC.

The genes are TRBV15 and TRBJ1-1, with D unclear. This CDR3 has 13 residues. V lost 4 bases, J lost 2 bases, and 8 bases lay in between. Germline-derived CDR1 and CDR2 are LNHNV and YYDKDF (reference sequence). This chain's CDR3 is CATSKTPNTEAFF. The CDR3 nucleotides read TGTGCCACCAGCAAAACACCCAACACTGAAGCTTTCTTT. Variable domain in full (rest from reference TRBV15 and TRBJ1-1): DAMVIQNPRYQVTQFGKPVTLSCSQTLNHNVMYWYQQKSSQAPKLLFHYYDKDFNNEADTPDNFQSRRPNTSFCFLDIRSPGLGDTAMYLCATSKTPNTEAFFGQGTRLTVV.

Comment on this clone: The identical CDR3 is also encoded by other nucleotide sequences in the sample. This chain joins TRBV2 and TRBJ1-3; D unresolved. Trimming pared 4 bases from V and 0 bases from J, leaving 7 bases between. The CDR3 runs to 14 residues. CDR1 is SNHLY, CDR2 FYNNEI, per germline. The CDR3 region has the DNA TGTGCCAGCAGTGGTCGTAGCTCTGGAAACACCATATATTTT. This translates into CASSGRSSGNTIYF.

This clone was counted only a few times. The chain couples TRBV7-3 to TRBJ2-7, with 8 nucleotides matching TRBD1. Germline V lookup: CDR1 SGHTA, CDR2 FQGTGA. V lost 1 base to trimming and J lost 2 bases; unmatched junction nucleotides: 4. This CDR3 comprises 15 residues. CDR3 DNA sequence: TGTGCCAGCAGCTTAAGCGGACAGGGTCCCTACGAGCAGTACTTC. Residues: CASSLSGQGPYEQYF.

In its sample, this clone was seen a few times. V and J are TRBV15 and TRBJ1-6; D not resolved. Trimming stripped 4 bases from V and 3 bases from J, with 4 bases between. The CDR3 has 13 residues. Germline V gives CDR1 LNHNV, CDR2 YYDKDF (reference sequence). CDR3: CATSTVYNSPLHF. CDR3 bases: TGTGCCACCAGCACAGTCTATAATTCACCCCTCCACTTT. Supplemented by reference TRBV15 and TRBJ1-6, the full variable domain reads DAMVIQNPRYQVTQFGKPVTLSCSQTLNHNVMYWYQQKSSQAPKLLFHYYDKDFNNEADTPDNFQSRRPNTSFCFLDIRSPGLGDTAMYLCATSTVYNSPLHFGNGTRLTVT.

The rearrangement joins TRBV4-2 to TRBJ2-5, with 9 bases aligning to TRBD2. CDR1 and CDR2 (germline): LGHNA, YNFKEQ. V lost 1 base, J lost 3 bases, and 6 bases stayed unmatched. CDR3 length: 16 residues. The CDR3 protein is CASSQVVAGVEETQYF. The CDR3 DNA follows: TGTGCCAGCAGCCAAGTGGTAGCGGGAGTAGAAGAGACCCAGTACTTC.

The chain carries TRBV7-3 and TRBJ1-1; 11 bases fit TRBD1. The germline V gene has CDR1 SGHTA and CDR2 FQGTGA. The J segment lost 7 bases and the V segment lost 4 bases, leaving 11 bases of the junction unmatched. The CDR3 loop spans 16 amino acids. The CDR3 here is CASSSGRGQGEGEAFF. The DNA for the CDR3 is TGTGCCAGCAGCTCGGGGCGGGGACAGGGGGAGGGTGAAGCTTTCTTT.

This clone was found once. The J gene is TRBJ1-1, the V gene TRBV2; D gene uncertain. The CDR3 totals 14 residues. CDR1 SNHLY and CDR2 FYNNEI come from the germline V gene. Trimming removed 0 bases at V and 5 bases at J, with 10 bases between. The CDR3 loop is CASSEAPVETEAFF. CDR3 nucleotides: TGTGCCAGCAGTGAAGCTCCGGTCGAGACTGAAGCTTTCTTT.

This chain joins TRBV11-2 and TRBJ1-1; 8 nucleotides align to TRBD1. The trim removed 5 bases at V and 3 bases at J, leaving 5 bases unmatched. Germline-derived CDR1 and CDR2 are SGHAT and FQNNGV. CDR3 size: 14 residues. CDR3 protein: CASSQDRGHTEAFF. CDR3 in DNA: TGTGCCAGCAGCCAAGACAGGGGCCACACTGAAGCTTTCTTT.

The J gene is TRBJ2-3, the V gene TRBV27; 15 bases line up with TRBD2. Germline V gene lookup returns CDR1 MNHEY and CDR2 SMNVEV (reference sequence). The ends lost 2 bases at V and 3 bases at J; junction bases unmatched: 9. The CDR3 runs to 19 residues. CDR3 DNA sequence: TGTGCCAGCAGTTTAGGCGCCGGGACTAGCGGGAGGACGACAGATACGCAGTATTTT. This translates into CASSLGAGTSGRTTDTQYF.

The rearrangement uses TRBV27 and TRBJ2-1; 8 bases map to TRBD2. The length of the CDR3 is 18 residues. The germline V gene has CDR1 MNHEY and CDR2 SMNVEV (reference sequence). Trimming at V came to 2 bases and at J to 8 bases, leaving 17 bases not matched to a gene. DNA for the CDR3: TGTGCCAGCAGTTTACGGCCCTCCCCAGCGGGAGTTTCATATGAGCAGTTCTTC. Translation gives CASSLRPSPAGVSYEQFF.

The chain has TRBV30 and TRBJ1-5, with unresolved D. The CDR3 has 18 amino acids. The germline V gene has CDR1 GTSNPN and CDR2 SVGIG (reference sequence). V lost 3 bases to trimming and J lost 0 bases, with 21 bases between them. The CDR3, as DNA: TGTGCCTGGAGCGGGCCGCTGGTTCGGGGATATAGCAATCAGCCCCAGCATTTT. It codes for CAWSGPLVRGYSNQPQHF.

The chain uses TRBV7-9 and TRBJ2-2; D gene unclear. The V gene's germline CDR1 is SEHNR and CDR2 FQNEAQ (reference sequence). Trimming stripped 3 bases from V and 1 base from J, with 6 bases between. The CDR3 totals 14 residues. As DNA, the CDR3 is TGTGCCAGCAGCTTGAGCCGGAACACCGGGGAGCTGTTTTTT. It is translated as CASSLSRNTGELFF. Based on the CDR3 plus reference TRBV7-9 and TRBJ2-2, the full variable domain is DTGVSQNPRHKITKRGQNVTFRCDPISEHNRLYWYRQTLGQGPEFLTYFQNEAQLEKSRLLSDRFSAERPKGSFSTLEIQRTEQGDSAMYLCASSLSRNTGELFFGEGSRLTVL.

The rearrangement joins TRBV19 to TRBJ1-1; D remains ambiguous. Trimming shortened V by 5 bases and J by 1 base, and 8 bases separated the two germline ends. Germline V CDR1 and CDR2: LNHDA, SQIVND (reference sequence). The CDR3 covers 13 residues. The CDR3 loop is CASSLTRNTEAFF. The CDR3 DNA is TGTGCCAGTAGTCTAACTCGGAACACTGAAGCTTTCTTT.

This chain joins TRBV19 and TRBJ1-5; weak D call: TRBD1 (6 bases). This CDR3 has 17 residues. CDR1 and CDR2 from the germline V gene are LNHDA and SQIVND (reference sequence). The V end lost 10 bases, the J end lost 0 bases, and 22 bases lay between the germline ends. The CDR3 loop is CATTSGGPDYSNQPQHF. CDR3 bases: TGTGCCACCACTTCCGGGGGGCCCGACTATAGCAATCAGCCCCAGCATTTT.

The CDR3 coding sequence is TGTGCCAGCAGCGTAAGAACTAGCGAATACAATGAGCAGTTCTTC. Translated, it gives CASSVRTSEYNEQFF. The J gene is TRBJ2-1, the V gene TRBV9; 7 bases match TRBD2. CDR1 and CDR2 (germline): SGDLS, YYNGEE. The CDR3 loop spans 15 amino acids. With 1 base clipped from V and 4 bases from J, the junction kept 5 bases outside the gene matches.